The 8 T cell receptor beta chains below were found in one sample sequenced in a study of T cells after yellow fever vaccination. TCRdb recomputed calls from the 5' RACE reads with MiXCR, one row per CDR3 protein. The sample includes more than 350,000 distinct CDR3 sequences, around 10% of them seen just once. Sample: PBMCs, taken on the day of the first yellow fever vaccination. The receptors derive from a man aged 18 to 29 who received the YFV17D yellow fever vaccine.

The CDR3 DNA follows: TGTGCCAGCAGCTTCGGACGGGACTACGAGCAGTACGTC. Residues: CASSFGRDYEQYV. This sequence joins TRBV7-9 and TRBJ2-7; weak D call: TRBD2 (5 bases). Trimming took 3 bases from V and 3 from J, leaving 9 bases between them. This CDR3 comprises 13 residues. CDR1 SEHNR and CDR2 FQNEAQ come from the germline V gene (reference sequence).

This clonotype was found many times. J is TRBJ1-3 and V is TRBV12-3 or TRBV12-4; 8 nucleotides match TRBD1. The J segment lost 4 bases and the V segment lost 3 bases, leaving 5 bases of the junction unmatched. CDR3 length: 15 residues. This chain's CDR3 is CASSLTGANGNTIYF. In DNA form, the CDR3 reads TGTGCCAGCAGTTTGACAGGGGCTAACGGAAACACCATATATTTT.

V gene TRBV5-5 combines with J gene TRBJ2-2; D gene unclear. CDR1 and CDR2 (germline): SGHKS, YYEKEE (reference sequence). Between the trimmed V and J ends, which lost 8 bases and 4 bases, there was a span of 12 bases. The CDR3 consists of 13 residues. The CDR3, as DNA: TGTGCCAGGGGCCTAGGGCTCACCGGGGAGCTGTTTTTT. This codes for CARGLGLTGELFF.

This clonotype has only one observation. The chain recombines TRBV6-1 with TRBJ1-4; TRBD1 might be the D (6 bases). The CDR3 length is 15 residues. With 2 bases removed from V and 6 bases from J, the gap between germline ends came to 13 bases. CDR1 and CDR2 (germline): MNHNS, SASEGT. The CDR3 sequence is CASSEMGAGDEKLFF. The CDR3 coding sequence is TGTGCCAGCAGTGAAATGGGGGCAGGGGATGAAAAACTGTTTTTT.

The chain combines TRBV4-1 with TRBJ2-7; tentatively, D is TRBD2 (6 bases). Trimming took 4 bases from V and 0 from J, leaving 19 bases between them. The CDR3 is 17 residues long. Germline V CDR1 and CDR2: MGHRA, YSYEKL. CDR3 DNA sequence: TGCGCCAGCAGCCCCTTTGGCGGGGACGGGCGCTCCTACGAGCAGTACTTC. It codes for CASSPFGGDGRSYEQYF.

In this sample, this clonotype turned up a few times. This sequence joins TRBV27 and TRBJ2-7; D is possibly TRBD1 or TRBD2 (6 bases each). Between the trimmed V and J ends, which lost 6 bases and 5 bases, there was a span of 17 bases. This CDR3 contains 14 residues. CDR1 and CDR2 from the germline V gene are MNHEY and SMNVEV (reference sequence). CDR3 bases: TGTGCCAGCAGCCCGCATGGGGGGCGAAACGAGCAGTACGTC. This gives the protein CASSPHGGRNEQYV.

This clonotype was observed a few times. The chain links TRBV3-1 to TRBJ2-7; D might be TRBD2 (6 bases). Per the germline V gene, CDR1 is LGHDT and CDR2 is YNNKEL (reference sequence). This CDR3 comprises 14 residues. Trimming cost V 0 bases and J 2 bases, with 8 bases left between them. CDR3 nucleotides: TGTGCCAGCAGCCAAGAACCGGGAGCCTACGAGCAGTACTTC. It specifies CASSQEPGAYEQYF.

The rearrangement links TRBV20-1 to TRBJ2-1; perhaps TRBD2 as D (7 bases). Germline V gene data show CDR1 as DFQATT and CDR2 as SNEGSKA (reference sequence). The V end lost 0 bases, the J end lost 2 bases, and 14 bases lay between the germline ends. CDR3 size: 16 residues. The CDR3 spells CSARENGRGAYNEQFF. As DNA, the CDR3 is TGCAGTGCTAGAGAGAATGGGAGGGGGGCCTACAATGAGCAGTTCTTC.